Following are 21 T cell receptor beta chains from one sample sequenced in a study of blood T cell repertoires in COVID-19. Method: immunoSEQ multiplex PCR; TCRdb's copy keeps in-frame clones and lacks some. The sample has some 130,000 clones; around 89% are singletons. The sample taken for sequencing was peripheral blood. The receptors come from a man aged 55 to 69 with COVID-19, enrolled during active disease.

This sequence joins TRBV2 and TRBJ2-3; 7 bases fit TRBD1. Germline V gene lookup returns CDR1 SNHLY and CDR2 FYNNEI. The CDR3 is made up of 15 amino acids. The junction had 5 bases not matched to a gene; V was cut back by 2 bases and J by 3 bases. DNA for the CDR3: TGTGCCAGCAGTGAAAGGACAGGCTATACAGATACGCAGTATTTT. Residues: CASSERTGYTDTQYF.

This clone was seen more than once but under ten times. The chain links TRBV7-3 to TRBJ1-1; TRBD1 matches 7 bases. V shed 3 bases and J 6 bases; nucleotides not matched to a gene: 10. Germline V gene data show CDR1 as SGHTA and CDR2 as FQGTGA. CDR3 size: 15 residues. The CDR3 reads CASSFDQGVASEAFF. The CDR3 coding sequence is TGTGCCAGCAGCTTTGATCAGGGGGTAGCATCTGAAGCTTTCTTT.

This clone showed up just once. This chain connects TRBV19 to TRBJ2-3, with 13 bases that match TRBD2. V lost 1 base and J lost 10; bases outside the gene matches: 5. CDR3 length: 15 residues. CDR1 is LNHDA and CDR2 is SQIVND in the germline V gene (reference sequence). The CDR3 loop is CASSIGLAGGQAQYF. In DNA, the CDR3 is TGTGCCAGTAGTATAGGACTAGCGGGGGGTCAGGCGCAGTATTTT.

The rearrangement links TRBV10-3 to TRBJ1-1; 8 nucleotides match TRBD1. V was clipped by 6 bases and J by 11 bases; unmatched bases: 14. The CDR3 extends over 14 amino acids. The germline V gene encodes CDR1 ENHRY and CDR2 SYGVKD. The CDR3, as DNA: TGTGCCATCAGATTGGACAGGGAGTCCGAGCATGCTTTCTTT. Translating gives CAIRLDRESEHAFF.

This chain uses TRBV19 with TRBJ2-2, with 8 positions matching TRBD2. The V gene's germline CDR1 is LNHDA and CDR2 SQIVND (reference sequence). The CDR3 covers 15 residues. J gave up 4 bases and V 10 bases, and 11 bases lay outside the gene matches. The CDR3 DNA is TGTGCCACCCGGGGGGTAGCGGGGTCCACCGGGGAGCTGTTTTTT. Its protein is CATRGVAGSTGELFF.

This clone is a singleton in its sample. The chain employs TRBV19 and TRBJ1-5; a possible D gene is TRBD1 (6 bases). This CDR3 comprises 16 residues. Between the trimmed V and J ends, which lost 4 bases and 6 bases, there was a span of 19 bases. CDR1 and CDR2 from the germline V gene are LNHDA and SQIVND (reference sequence). The CDR3 bases are TGTGCCAGTAGTACGACAGGCACATCTAGGACTCAGCCCCAGCATTTT. This codes for CASSTTGTSRTQPQHF.

The chain combines TRBV10-3 with TRBJ1-5; 8 bases are a match to TRBD1. Germline V gene data show CDR1 as ENHRY and CDR2 as SYGVKD. CDR3 length: 14 residues. V shed 6 bases, J shed 2 bases, and the junction held 3 bases outside the gene matches. The CDR3 DNA reads as TGTGCCATCAGCGAGGACAGGGGCAATCAGCCCCAGCATTTT. Translated, it gives CAISEDRGNQPQHF.

The chain combines TRBV5-1 with TRBJ2-7; 9 bases are a match to TRBD1. This CDR3 has 12 residues. In germline, CDR1 is SGHRS, CDR2 YFSETQ. J was trimmed by 7 bases and V by 8 bases; bases with no gene match: 7. Here the CDR3 reads CASTTGGREQYF. CDR3 DNA: TGCGCCAGTACAACAGGGGGCAGGGAGCAGTACTTC.

The chain joins TRBV28 to TRBJ2-6, with TRBD1 matching over 8 bases. Losses at the gene ends were 1 base for V and 1 base for J; bases not matched to a gene: 6. CDR1 and CDR2 from the germline V gene are MDHEN and SYDVKM. This CDR3 has 18 amino acids. The CDR3: CASSLSAGGVSGANVLTF. CDR3 coding DNA: TGTGCCAGCAGTTTATCTGCAGGGGGCGTTTCTGGGGCCAACGTCCTGACTTTC.

V and J are TRBV14 and TRBJ2-1, with unresolved D. The ends were cut back, 0 bases at V and 3 bases at J, with 9 bases in the middle. The CDR3 has 15 residues. CDR1 is SGHDN and CDR2 is FVKESK in the germline V gene. CDR3 DNA sequence: TGTGCCAGCAGCCAAGACGCGAGAAACTACAATGAGCAGTTCTTC. Its translation is CASSQDARNYNEQFF. Full variable domain (remainder filled in from reference TRBV14 and TRBJ2-1): EAGVTQFPSHSVIEKGQTVTLRCDPISGHDNLYWYRRVMGKEIKFLLHFVKESKQDESGMPNNRFLAERTGGTYSTLKVQPAELEDSGVYFCASSQDARNYNEQFFGPGTRLTVL.

The chain has TRBV6-6 and TRBJ1-5, with TRBD1 identical over 8 bases. With V trimmed by 5 bases and J by 6 bases, 6 bases remained unmatched. Germline-derived CDR1 and CDR2 are MNHNY and SVGAGI (reference sequence). There are 14 residues in the CDR3. The CDR3 nucleotides are TGTGCCAGCAGTAACACGGACAGGGCTCAGCCCCAGCATTTT. Translated: CASSNTDRAQPQHF.

The J gene is TRBJ2-3, the V gene TRBV3-1 (or the pseudogene TRBV3-2), with 7 bases identical to TRBD1. Germline loops: CDR1 LGHDT, CDR2 YNNKEL (reference sequence). With 6 bases clipped from V and 0 bases from J, the junction kept 6 bases outside the gene matches. The CDR3 extends over 15 amino acids. CDR3 loop: CASSPGTVSTDTQYF. DNA of the CDR3: TGTGCCAGCAGTCCCGGGACAGTTAGCACAGATACGCAGTATTTT.

The chain carries TRBV5-1 and TRBJ2-3; unclear D gene. Germline assignment: CDR1 SGHRS and CDR2 YFSETQ. The CDR3 contains 14 residues. Trimming removed 4 bases at V and 5 bases at J, with 14 bases between. This chain's CDR3 is CASSPDIIQDTQYF. The CDR3 nucleotides are TGCGCCAGCAGCCCCGACATTATTCAAGATACGCAGTATTTT. Looking up the rest from reference TRBV5-1 and TRBJ2-3 gives the full variable domain: KAGVTQTPRYLIKTRGQQVTLSCSPISGHRSVSWYQQTPGQGLQFLFEYFSETQRNKGNFPGRFSGRQFSNSRSEMNVSTLELGDSALYLCASSPDIIQDTQYFGPGTRLTVL.

This chain links TRBV28 with TRBJ1-1, with TRBD1 as a possible D gene (6 bases). Trimming took 6 bases from V and 5 from J, leaving 13 bases between them. Per the germline V gene, CDR1 is MDHEN and CDR2 is SYDVKM. The CDR3 is 13 amino acids. The chain's CDR3 is CASRMTGGTEAFF. For the CDR3, the DNA is TGTGCCAGCAGGATGACAGGAGGTACTGAAGCTTTCTTT.

The chain recombines TRBV11-2 with TRBJ2-3; D gene unclear. The CDR3 consists of 10 residues. In germline, CDR1 is SGHAT, CDR2 FQNNGV. The V end was cut by 5 bases, the J end by 9 bases, with 6 bases between. DNA for the CDR3: TGTGCCAGCAGCCTAACGACGCAGTATTTT. This sequence encodes CASSLTTQYF.

V gene TRBV5-1 combines with J gene TRBJ2-5; TRBD1 agrees at 7 bases. Per germline, CDR1 SGHRS and CDR2 YFSETQ. The J segment lost 2 bases and the V segment lost 2 bases, leaving 3 bases of the junction unmatched. The CDR3 length is 14 residues. The CDR3 protein is CASSLGGQQETQYF. The CDR3 region has the DNA TGCGCCAGCAGCTTAGGGGGACAGCAAGAGACCCAGTACTTC.

V is TRBV6-5 and J is TRBJ1-5, with D tentatively TRBD1 (5 bases). CDR3 length equals 14 residues. The germline V gene has CDR1 MNHEY and CDR2 SVGAGI. V lost 8 bases and J lost 6, with 17 bases in between. The CDR3: CASVWGSLSQPQHF. The CDR3 region has the DNA TGTGCCAGCGTCTGGGGCAGTTTGAGTCAGCCCCAGCATTTT.

This sequence joins TRBV6-2 or TRBV6-3 and TRBJ1-4; TRBD1 might be the D (5 bases). This CDR3 contains 16 residues. Germline values: CDR1 MNHEY, CDR2 SVGEGT. Trimming removed 5 bases from V and 8 bases from J, with 21 bases in between. CDR3 sequence reads: CASSNSRVGGGEKLFF. The DNA for the CDR3 is TGTGCCAGCAGTAATTCCAGGGTCGGCGGTGGAGAAAAACTGTTTTTT.

The chain joins TRBV7-2 to TRBJ1-6, with TRBD1 matching 9 bases. V trimming: 5 bases; J trimming: 10 bases; junction bases outside the gene matches: 9. From germline, CDR1 is SGHTA and CDR2 FQGNSA. The CDR3 sequence is 15 residues long. The CDR3 nucleotides read TGTGCCAGCAGCACCTTGACAGGGGGATTATCACCCCTCCACTTT. Translating gives CASSTLTGGLSPLHF.

The J gene is TRBJ1-2, the V gene TRBV5-4, with 7 bases lining up with TRBD1. The CDR3 is 14 amino acids. In germline, CDR1 is SGHNT, CDR2 YYREEE (reference sequence). V gave up 4 bases and J gave up 4 bases; unmatched junction bases: 7. CDR3 in DNA: TGTGCCAGCAGCGCCCGACAGGGACTCTATGGCTACACCTTC. Translated: CASSARQGLYGYTF.

The chain couples TRBV9 to TRBJ2-1; D might be TRBD2 (5 bases). The CDR3 loop spans 19 amino acids. Trimming shortened V by 0 bases and J by 6 bases, and 25 bases separated the two germline ends. Germline CDR1 reads SGDLS; CDR2 reads YYNGEE. The CDR3 reads CASSVEPPGLSARSNEQFF. CDR3 nucleotides: TGTGCCAGCAGCGTAGAGCCCCCCGGACTCTCGGCGAGAAGCAATGAGCAGTTCTTC. The full variable domain, in which reference TRBV9 and TRBJ2-1 provide the parts outside the CDR3, is DSGVTQTPKHLITATGQRVTLRCSPRSGDLSVYWYQQSLDQGLQFLIQYYNGEERAKGNILERFSAQQFPDLHSELNLSSLELGDSALYFCASSVEPPGLSARSNEQFFGPGTRLTVL.